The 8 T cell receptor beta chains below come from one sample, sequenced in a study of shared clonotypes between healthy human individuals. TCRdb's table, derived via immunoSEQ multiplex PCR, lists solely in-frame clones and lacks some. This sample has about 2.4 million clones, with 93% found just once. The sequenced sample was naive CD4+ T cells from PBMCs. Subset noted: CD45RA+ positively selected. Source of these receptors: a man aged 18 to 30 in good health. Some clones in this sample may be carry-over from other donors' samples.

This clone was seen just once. The CDR3, as DNA: TGCGCCAGCACCCGGCGGGCGGGAGAGGACGAGCAGTACTTC. Its protein is CASTRRAGEDEQYF. This chain links TRBV5-1 with TRBJ2-7; 7 positions agree with TRBD2. The V gene end was trimmed by 6 bases and the J gene end by 5 bases; junction bases not matched to a gene: 11. Germline V CDR1 and CDR2: SGHRS, YFSETQ. The CDR3 consists of 14 residues. Full variable domain (rest looked up from reference TRBV5-1 and TRBJ2-7): KAGVTQTPRYLIKTRGQQVTLSCSPISGHRSVSWYQQTPGQGLQFLFEYFSETQRNKGNFPGRFSGRQFSNSRSEMNVSTLELGDSALYLCASTRRAGEDEQYFGPGTRLTVT.

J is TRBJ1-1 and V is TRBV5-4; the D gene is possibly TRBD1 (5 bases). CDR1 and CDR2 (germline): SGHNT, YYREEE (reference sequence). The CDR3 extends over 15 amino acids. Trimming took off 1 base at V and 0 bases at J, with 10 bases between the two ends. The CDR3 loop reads CASSLYLQVNTEAFF. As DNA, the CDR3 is TGTGCCAGCAGCTTGTATCTACAGGTGAACACTGAAGCTTTCTTT.

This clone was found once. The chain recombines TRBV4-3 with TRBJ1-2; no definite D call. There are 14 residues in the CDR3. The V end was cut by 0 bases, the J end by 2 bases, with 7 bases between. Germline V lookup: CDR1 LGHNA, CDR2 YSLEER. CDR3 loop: CASSQDLNNYGYTF. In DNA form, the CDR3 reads TGCGCCAGCAGCCAAGATCTAAACAACTATGGCTACACCTTC.

The CDR3 coding sequence is TGTGCCAGCAGGCGGGGGGCCGGCGAGCAGTACTTC. Its protein product is CASRRGAGEQYF. The chain joins TRBV27 to TRBJ2-7; 8 nucleotides match TRBD2. The CDR3 length is 12 residues. The germline gives CDR1 MNHEY, CDR2 SMNVEV (reference sequence). V dropped 6 bases and J dropped 6; count of bases not matched to a gene: 4.

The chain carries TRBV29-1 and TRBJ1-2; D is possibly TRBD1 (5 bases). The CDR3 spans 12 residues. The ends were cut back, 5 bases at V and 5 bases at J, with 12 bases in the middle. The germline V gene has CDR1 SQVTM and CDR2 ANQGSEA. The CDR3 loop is CSVIREEYGYTF. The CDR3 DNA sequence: TGCAGCGTTATCAGGGAGGAGTATGGCTACACCTTC.

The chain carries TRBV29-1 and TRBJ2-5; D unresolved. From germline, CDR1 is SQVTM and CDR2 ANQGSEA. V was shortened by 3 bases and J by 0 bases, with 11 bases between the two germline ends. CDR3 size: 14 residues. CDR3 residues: CSVDSRPYQETQYF. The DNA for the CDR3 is TGCAGCGTTGACTCCCGCCCGTACCAAGAGACCCAGTACTTC.

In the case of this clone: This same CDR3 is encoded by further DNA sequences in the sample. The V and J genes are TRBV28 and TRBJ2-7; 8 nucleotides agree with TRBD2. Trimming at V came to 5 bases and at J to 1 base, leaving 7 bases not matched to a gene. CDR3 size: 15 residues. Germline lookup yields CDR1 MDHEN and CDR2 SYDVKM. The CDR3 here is CASSPGLAGSYEQYF. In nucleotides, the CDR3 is TGTGCCAGCAGTCCTGGACTAGCCGGGTCCTACGAGCAGTACTTC. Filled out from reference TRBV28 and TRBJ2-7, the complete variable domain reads DVKVTQSSRYLVKRTGEKVFLECVQDMDHENMFWYRQDPGLGLRLIYFSYDVKMKEKGDIPEGYSVSREKKERFSLILESASTNQTSMYLCASSPGLAGSYEQYFGPGTRLTVT.

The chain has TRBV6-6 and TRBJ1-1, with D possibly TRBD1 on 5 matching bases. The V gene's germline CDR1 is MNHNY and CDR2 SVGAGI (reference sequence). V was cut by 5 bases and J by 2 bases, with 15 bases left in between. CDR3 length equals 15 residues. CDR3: CASSRNRSPNTEAFF. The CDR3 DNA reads TGTGCCAGCAGTCGAAACAGGTCCCCCAACACTGAAGCTTTCTTT.